These T cell receptor beta chains were read from a single sample in a study of blood T cell repertoires in COVID-19. The protocol was immunoSEQ multiplex PCR, while the TCRdb copy is restricted to in-frame clones and leaves out a portion. Among about 200,000 clones listed, about 82% were seen once. The sequencing input was peripheral blood. The source of these receptors is a man in his sixties with COVID-19, enrolled during active disease. Each CDR3 is given with its conserved first and last residue. The D gene is left open where the match is weak. Some rows have no size entry. The others give once, few or many, or a class for an expanded clone.

TRBD1	TRBV7-9	.	TRBJ1-1	CASSPRTGNTEAFF	TGTGCCAGCAGCCCCCGGACAGGGAACACTGAAGCTTTCTTT
TRBD2	TRBV6-5	once	TRBJ2-2	CASKIAGADTGELFF	TGTGCCAGCAAGATAGCGGGAGCGGACACCGGGGAGCTGTTTTTT
.	TRBV4-2	.	TRBJ1-1	CASSGARANTEAFF	TGTGCCAGCAGCGGAGCCAGGGCGAACACTGAAGCTTTCTTT
TRBD1	TRBV28	.	TRBJ1-1	CASRRQGVNTEAFF	TGTGCCAGCAGACGACAGGGTGTGAACACTGAAGCTTTCTTT
.	TRBV4-2	.	TRBJ2-2	CASSPPTGGNTGELFF	TGTGCCAGCAGCCCCCCTACCGGGGGGAACACCGGGGAGCTGTTTTTT
.	TRBV2	few	TRBJ2-5	CASSDREGETQYF	TGTGCCAGCAGTGACAGGGAAGGGGAGACCCAGTACTTC
TRBD1	TRBV30	.	TRBJ1-2	CAWRGLDREYGYTF	TGTGCCTGGAGGGGCCTGGACAGGGAATATGGCTACACCTTC
TRBD1	TRBV5-4	.	TRBJ1-1	CASSRKLTGVDAEAFF	TGTGCCAGCAGCCGAAAATTGACAGGGGTTGACGCTGAAGCTTTCTTT
TRBD1	TRBV7-3	.	TRBJ2-1	CASSLGTGSREQFF	TGTGCCAGCAGCCTAGGGACAGGTTCAAGAGAGCAGTTCTTC
.	TRBV19	.	TRBJ2-7	CASRAASGSYEQYF	TGTGCCAGTAGGGCAGCCTCGGGGTCCTACGAGCAGTACTTC
TRBD1	TRBV27	once	TRBJ1-2	CASRFDRGRDYGYTF	TGTGCCAGCAGATTTGACAGGGGGCGCGACTATGGCTACACCTTC
.	TRBV19	.	TRBJ1-1	CASSIRHQNTEAFF	TGTGCCAGTAGTATAAGACACCAGAACACTGAAGCTTTCTTT
.	TRBV7-9	.	TRBJ1-6	CASSKEGGDSPLHF	TGTGCCAGCAGCAAGGAAGGAGGAGACTCACCCCTCCACTTT
.	TRBV27	.	TRBJ1-6	CASSLSGQANSPLHF	TGTGCCAGCAGTTTATCGGGGCAGGCCAATTCACCCCTCCACTTT
.	TRBV7-9	.	TRBJ1-1	CASSSNMNTEAFF	TGTGCCAGCAGCTCAAACATGAACACTGAAGCTTTCTTT
.	TRBV3-1/TRBV3-2	few	TRBJ1-2	CASSQEGLSPGYTF	TGTGCCAGCAGCCAAGAAGGACTCTCCCCGGGCTACACCTTC
.	TRBV5-1	once	TRBJ1-5	CASSNDGHSNQPQHF	TGCGCCAGCAGTAACGATGGCCATAGCAATCAGCCCCAGCATTTT
TRBD2	TRBV6-5	.	TRBJ2-3	CASSYMLGGWSDTQYF	TGTGCCAGCAGTTATATGCTGGGGGGGTGGTCAGATACGCAGTATTTT
TRBD1	TRBV3-1/TRBV3-2	.	TRBJ2-2	CASSHHRGLNTGELFF	TGTGCCAGCAGCCACCACAGGGGGCTGAACACCGGGGAGCTGTTTTTT
.	TRBV4-3	.	TRBJ1-1	CASSQEALVNTEAFF	TGCGCCAGCAGCCAAGAAGCACTTGTGAACACTGAAGCTTTCTTT
.	TRBV9	.	TRBJ2-5	CASSVNNQETQYF	TGTGCCAGCAGCGTCAACAACCAAGAGACCCAGTACTTC
TRBD1	TRBV6-5	once	TRBJ2-4	CASSPDRGSKNIQYF	TGTGCCAGCAGCCCGGACAGGGGATCCAAAAACATTCAGTACTTC
TRBD2	TRBV2	few	TRBJ2-3	CASVPIAGPDGDTQYF	TGTGCCAGCGTTCCTATAGCGGGACCCGACGGAGATACGCAGTATTTT
.	TRBV6-5	.	TRBJ2-5	CASRRLGASETQYF	TGTGCCAGCAGACGCCTAGGGGCGTCGGAGACCCAGTACTTC
.	TRBV18	.	TRBJ1-4	CASSREGANEKLFF	TGTGCCAGCTCACGGGAAGGGGCTAATGAAAAACTGTTTTTT